This TCR beta chain was recorded in a study of breast tumors, draining lymph nodes, adjacent tissues. A single record per CDR3 protein comes from TCRdb applying MiXCR to the multiplex PCR reads. The sample holds 65,000 to 80,000 distinct CDR3 sequences, about 21% seen once. Regarding the study as a whole: Data only fit, rather than demonstrated, lymph node origin of most tumor T cells. Tumor and nontumor repertoires were significantly more similar in luminal-like than in basal-like breast cancer. Data fit most tumor T cells coming from lymph node, expanding in tumor. Compared with lymph nodes, tumors were less diverse; compared with nontumor tissue, more.

The lymph nodes were axillary draining lymph nodes from breast cancer patients. This clonotype was found many times. Its specificity is unknown. Trimming cost V 1 base and J 7 bases, with 14 bases left between them. Germline CDR1 and CDR2: SGHTA and FQGNSA. This CDR3 region has 15 residues. This chain joins TRBV7-2 and TRBJ1-5; D remains ambiguous. Sequenced sample: axillary lymph node tissue. This receptor was taken from a female donor with breast cancer. Some clones in this sample may be carry-over from other donors' samples. The chain's CDR3 is CASSLGGGARQPQHF. The CDR3 DNA reads as TGTGCCAGCAGCTTAGGGGGAGGAGCCAGGCAGCCCCAGCATTTT.